This is a list of T cell receptor beta chains from one sample in a study of blood T cell repertoires in COVID-19. The assay was immunoSEQ multiplex PCR, and TCRdb's table has in-frame clones only and misses some. The sample shows approximately 280,000 clones, about four fifths of them seen only once. The sample comprised PBMCs or T cells enriched from blood (not recorded which). The origin of the receptors is a man aged 40-49 years who had been exposed to COVID-19. Each CDR3 is given with its conserved first and last residue. A D gene is named only where the DNA matches it firmly. Where a row states a size, it is once, few, many or the class of an expanded clone; other rows omit it.

cdr3_aa cdr3_nt j_call v_call d_call clone_size
CSVESQNEQFF TGCAGCGTTGAAAGTCAGAATGAGCAGTTCTTC TRBJ2-1 TRBV29-1 - -
CASSPWTAREQYF TGCGCCAGCAGCCCCTGGACAGCGAGGGAGCAGTACTTC TRBJ2-7 TRBV5-1 - few
CASSRGGTAGANVLTF TGTGCCAGCAGCAGAGGCGGGACAGCTGGGGCCAACGTCCTGACTTTC TRBJ2-6 TRBV7-6 - -
CASSVGTSNTGELFF TGTGCCAGCAGCGTCGGGACATCGAACACCGGGGAGCTGTTTTTT TRBJ2-2 TRBV9 - -
CASSHSTEAFF TGTGCCAGCAGCCATAGCACTGAAGCTTTCTTT TRBJ1-1 TRBV7-8 - -
CAGASGSAGETQYF TGTGCCGGAGCTAGCGGGAGTGCGGGGGAGACCCAGTACTTC TRBJ2-5 TRBV2 TRBD2 -
CASSKNFSYGYTF TGTGCCAGCAGCAAAAACTTCTCCTATGGCTACACCTTC TRBJ1-2 TRBV12-3/TRBV12-4 - -
CASSQEQGLRANVLTF TGTGCCAGCAGCCAAGAGCAGGGGCTCCGGGCCAACGTCCTGACTTTC TRBJ2-6 TRBV3-1/TRBV3-2 - -
CASSQTEETGTKETQYF TGTGCCAGCAGCCAGACGGAGGAGACAGGGACGAAGGAGACCCAGTACTTC TRBJ2-5 TRBV14 TRBD1 -
CASSFGAGGYEQYF TGTGCCAGCAGCTTTGGCGCAGGGGGCTACGAGCAGTACTTC TRBJ2-7 TRBV7-3 TRBD1 -
CASSSQGRSSGNTIYF TGTGCCAGCAGCTCACAGGGTCGGAGCTCTGGAAACACCATATATTTT TRBJ1-3 TRBV9 - -
CASSLGLAGYNEQFF TGTGCCAGCAGCCTCGGACTAGCGGGATACAATGAGCAGTTCTTC TRBJ2-1 TRBV7-8 TRBD2 -
CASSLNTNQPQHF TGTGCCAGCAGTTTAAACACCAATCAGCCCCAGCATTTT TRBJ1-5 TRBV12-3/TRBV12-4 - -
CASTAGGGTDTQYF TGCGCCAGCACAGCGGGAGGAGGTACAGATACGCAGTATTTT TRBJ2-3 TRBV10-1 TRBD2 -